This T cell receptor (beta chain) was documented in a study of T cells after yellow fever vaccination. Study overall: Each low-cell-number fraction was prepared by means of SMART-Seq v4 Ultra Low Input.

This clonotype was counted ten times or more. Its antigen is currently unknown. The study's findings and limits: Contamination by abundant bulk-population clonotypes could be present in FACS-sorted repertoires. In post-booster samples, most primary-vaccination clones reappeared (about 97% CD4, nearly 90% CD8).

A process of 5'RACE template switching, which added a universal primer site and UMIs, was used to make TCR cDNA. TCRdb reanalysed the 5' RACE reads using MiXCR and keeps one entry per CDR3 protein. The sample has 310,000 or so distinct CDR3 sequences, roughly 3.5% seen once. Sequences were derived from PBMCs, sampled on the day of the yellow fever booster vaccination. The clonotype originates from a man between 18 and 35 years old who received the YFV17D yellow fever vaccine.

The CDR3 nucleotides are TGTGCCAGCTCTAACGGACAGCCCTACGAGCAGTACTTC. Amino acids: CASSNGQPYEQYF. The chain joins TRBV7-2 to TRBJ2-7; TRBD1 is a possible D gene (6 bases). The germline V gene encodes CDR1 SGHTA and CDR2 FQGNSA. Trimming took off 8 bases at V and 2 bases at J, with 13 bases between the two ends. The CDR3 consists of 13 residues.